This record covers a single T cell receptor (beta chain). Its antigen is still unknown. No much larger clonotype is one base removed from it; base qualities were not supplied. These data belong to a study of technical replicates of blood from several donors (dated by TCRdb to 2016 to 2017). The library was generated by the immunoSEQ multiplex PCR assay. This immuneACCESS table, as held by TCRdb, lists in-frame sequences with V and J called but not all clones. Of the missing ones, under half trace to an unresolved V gene in checked studies; the others have no known cause. This sample has around 93,000 clones in its table, and about 95% of those were observed once. The ten largest clones add up to around 0.3% of the sample. The specimen was T cells isolated from PBMCs. The source of this sequence is a human donor in good health.

The sequence in DNA is TGCGCCAGCAGCTTGCTAAGGGCGGGATACTACAATGAGCAGTTCTTC. Translated, it gives CASSLLRAGYYNEQFF. The chain was built from TRBV5-1 and TRBJ2-1; possibly the D gene is TRBD2, per 6 matching bases. The CDR3, cysteine through phenylalanine, is 16 amino acids long. Only the CDR3 DNA stays, 48 bases, in frame from base 1. Trimming removed 1 base from V and 3 bases from J, leaving 14 bases between the germline ends. CDR1 and CDR2 (SGHRS, YFSETQ) derive from the germline V gene.